This T cell receptor (beta chain) comes out of a study of identical twins. MiXCR, applied by TCRdb to the 5' RACE reads, yields one record per CDR3 protein. The profile shows hundreds of thousands of distinct CDR3 sequences, around 20% of them singletons. Findings of the study overall: Compared with unrelated sharing, twin-shared out-of-frame alpha sequences had more low-probability sequences. Memory repertoires showed no such pattern, whereas abundant cord blood beta clonotypes carried fewer insertions.

The CDR3 runs 15 residues. Trimming shortened V by 1 base and J by 4 bases, and 8 bases separated the two germline ends. The V gene's germline CDR1 is SNHLY and CDR2 FYNNEI. This clonotype was seen only a few times. No antigen is known for it. The same sample was also used in a study of T cells expressing NK-cell markers. From that paper: What remained unclear was the HCMV specificity of expanded NKG2C+ T cell clones.

This TCR was recovered from a woman in her late teens or twenties in good health. The sample was PBMCs. This sequence joins TRBV2 and TRBJ2-6, with D unresolved. The CDR3, as DNA: TGTGCCAGCAGTGAAGTGGCGGCGGGGGCCAACGTCCTGACTTTC. Amino acids: CASSEVAAGANVLTF. Drawing the rest from reference TRBV2 and TRBJ2-6, the complete variable domain is EPEVTQTPSHQVTQMGQEVILRCVPISNHLYFYWYRQILGQKVEFLVSFYNNEISEKSEIFDDQFSVERPDGSNFTLKIRSTKLEDSAMYFCASSEVAAGANVLTFGAGSRLTVL.